This passage covers 26 T cell receptor beta chains from one sample sequenced in a study of patients and donors after allogeneic stem cell transplantation. TCRdb re-called the RT-PCR reads through MiXCR, storing one row per CDR3 protein. The sample consists of about 19,000 distinct CDR3 sequences, 4.5% to 5.5% of them appearing once. The specimen was blood, either unsorted or a sorted T cell fraction (not recorded which). These TCRs come from a human donor who was either an allogeneic HSCT recipient or a stem cell or donor lymphocyte infusion donor (not recorded which). It is not recorded whose cells these are; they may come from a transplant donor.

This clonotype came up many times. V is TRBV29-1 and J is TRBJ2-3, with 7 bases matching TRBD2. V gave up 4 bases and J gave up 1 base; unmatched junction bases: 8. Germline lookup yields CDR1 SQVTM and CDR2 ANQGSEA. This CDR3 contains 15 residues. CDR3 DNA sequence: TGCAGCGTTGCCCCTGAGGCGGGGGGCACAGATACGCAGTATTTT. Amino acids: CSVAPEAGGTDTQYF.

In this sample, this clonotype turned up many times. The chain is built from TRBV28 and TRBJ1-2, with D hard to call. With 3 bases removed from V and 8 bases from J, the gap between germline ends came to 10 bases. The CDR3 runs to 12 residues. Germline CDR1 and CDR2: MDHEN and SYDVKM. The CDR3 reads CASSLEGPGYTF. In DNA form, the CDR3 reads TGTGCCAGCAGTTTGGAGGGTCCGGGCTACACCTTC.

This clonotype was counted a few times. The rearrangement joins TRBV20-1 to TRBJ1-5, with D maybe TRBD1 (5 bases). Germline V gene lookup returns CDR1 DFQATT and CDR2 SNEGSKA (reference sequence). The CDR3 contains 14 residues. The V end was cut by 2 bases, the J end by 3 bases, with 11 bases between. In nucleotides, the CDR3 is TGCAGTGCTAGAAATATCAGGGACAATCAGCCCCAGCATTTT. It is translated as CSARNIRDNQPQHF.

The sample holds many counts of this clonotype. V gene TRBV9 combines with J gene TRBJ1-6, with D unresolved. This CDR3 is built from 16 residues. Trimming stripped 0 bases from V and 0 bases from J, with 7 bases between. Germline CDR1 SGDLS, CDR2 YYNGEE. In DNA, the CDR3 is TGTGCCAGCAGCGTAGGACCCAACTCCTATAATTCACCCCTCCACTTT. Translation: CASSVGPNSYNSPLHF.

The CDR3 sequence is CSAPGQGLGETQYF. The CDR3 nucleotides read TGCAGTGCGCCGGGACAGGGTCTGGGAGAGACCCAGTACTTC. This sequence joins TRBV20-1 and TRBJ2-5, with TRBD1 matching over 9 bases. The germline CDR1 and CDR2 sequences are DFQATT and SNEGSKA (reference sequence). With 6 bases clipped from V and 4 bases from J, the junction kept 9 bases outside the gene matches. This CDR3 is built from 14 residues.

V and J are TRBV11-3 and TRBJ2-7; TRBD1 might be the D (6 bases). V dropped 0 bases and J dropped 4 bases, with 10 bases sitting between them. CDR3 length: 14 amino acids. Germline CDR1 and CDR2: SGHNT and YENEEA. DNA of the CDR3: TGTGCCAGCAGCTTAGATCTAGACAGGTACGAGCAGTACTTC. Translation: CASSLDLDRYEQYF.

This chain connects TRBV3-1 to TRBJ2-4; TRBD1 or TRBD2 may be the D gene (6 bases each). V was pared by 2 bases and J by 1 base, with 12 bases between. The CDR3 has 16 amino acids. In germline, CDR1 is LGHDT, CDR2 YNNKEL (reference sequence). CDR3 DNA sequence: TGTGCCAGCAGCCAACGGGGGCTCACTGCCAAAAACATTCAGTACTTC. Translated, it gives CASSQRGLTAKNIQYF.

This clonotype occurred many times. The chain recombines TRBV20-1 with TRBJ2-5, with TRBD2 matching over 8 bases. CDR1 is DFQATT and CDR2 is SNEGSKA in the germline V gene (reference sequence). J lost 5 bases, V lost 7 bases, and 6 bases had no gene match. The CDR3 runs to 12 residues. For the CDR3, the DNA is TGCAGTGGGACGGGGGGGCATGAGACCCAGTACTTC. Translation: CSGTGGHETQYF.

The chain employs TRBV19 and TRBJ1-1; D is unresolved. This CDR3 contains 13 residues. The V gene lost 3 bases and the J gene lost 9 bases, with 14 bases spanning the gap. The V gene's germline CDR1 is LNHDA and CDR2 SQIVND (reference sequence). The CDR3, as DNA: TGTGCCAGTAGTATGATCGGGCCTAGTAAAGCTTTCTTT. Amino acid sequence: CASSMIGPSKAFF.

This clonotype showed up many times. The chain joins TRBV7-8 to TRBJ1-1; D remains ambiguous. Germline CDR1 and CDR2: SGHVS and FQNEAQ. Trimming cost V 1 base and J 5 bases, with 8 bases left between them. There are 13 residues in the CDR3. CDR3 region: CASSLDYNTEAFF. The CDR3 DNA reads as TGTGCCAGCAGCTTAGATTACAATACTGAAGCTTTCTTT.

This clonotype was detected only a few times. The chain couples TRBV7-9 to TRBJ2-5; D assignment may be TRBD1 or TRBD2 (6 bases each). Trimming left V 1 base short and J 5 bases short, with 17 bases between. Germline assignment: CDR1 SEHNR and CDR2 FQNEAQ (reference sequence). The CDR3 extends over 16 amino acids. CDR3 nucleotide sequence: TGTGCCAGCAGCTTAGGTATAGGGGGGCAACGGGAGACCCAGTACTTC. Translation: CASSLGIGGQRETQYF.

This clonotype has at least ten counts. The chain recombines TRBV9 with TRBJ2-2; the match to TRBD1 covers 12 bases. Germline V gives CDR1 SGDLS, CDR2 YYNGEE. V was clipped by 6 bases and J by 6 bases; unmatched bases: 6. The CDR3 has 15 residues. This CDR3 reads CASKPGQGASGELFF. Here the CDR3 DNA reads TGTGCCAGCAAACCGGGACAGGGGGCTTCCGGGGAGCTGTTTTTT. The full variable domain, with the rest looked up from reference TRBV9 and TRBJ2-2, is DSGVTQTPKHLITATGQRVTLRCSPRSGDLSVYWYQQSLDQGLQFLIQYYNGEERAKGNILERFSAQQFPDLHSELNLSSLELGDSALYFCASKPGQGASGELFFGEGSRLTVL.

This clonotype was observed many times. This rearrangement joins TRBV2 to TRBJ1-6; no clear D. Trimming took off 7 bases at V and 8 bases at J, with 18 bases between the two ends. The CDR3 length is 15 residues. Germline assignment: CDR1 SNHLY and CDR2 FYNNEI. CDR3 in DNA: TGTGCCAGCACTGATGAGGAGGGTGAATATTCACCCCTCCACTTT. Protein product: CASTDEEGEYSPLHF. Full variable domain (remainder filled in from reference TRBV2 and TRBJ1-6): EPEVTQTPSHQVTQMGQEVILRCVPISNHLYFYWYRQILGQKVEFLVSFYNNEISEKSEIFDDQFSVERPDGSNFTLKIRSTKLEDSAMYFCASTDEEGEYSPLHFGNGTRLTVT.

This clonotype has a count of ten or more. The chain has TRBV5-1 and TRBJ2-2, with D uncertain. CDR1 is SGHRS, CDR2 YFSETQ, per germline. CDR3 size: 17 residues. V was clipped by 0 bases and J by 3 bases, with 15 bases between them. CDR3 bases: TGCGCCAGCAGCTTGGGCCCCCGGACGGGTGACACCGGGGAGCTGTTTTTT. Protein sequence: CASSLGPRTGDTGELFF.

In this sample, this clonotype turned up many times. V and J are TRBV5-1 and TRBJ2-1; 11 bases map to TRBD2. The length of the CDR3 is 18 residues. Germline CDR1 and CDR2: SGHRS and YFSETQ. Trimming removed 0 bases from V and 0 bases from J; junction bases left unmatched: 5. CDR3 nucleotides: TGCGCCAGCAGCTTGGTACCGGGACTAGCGGACTCCTACAATGAGCAGTTCTTC. It codes for CASSLVPGLADSYNEQFF.

This clonotype was seen many times. The CDR3 reads CASSPGLSYGYTF. In nucleotides, the CDR3 is TGTGCCAGCAGCCCCGGGCTCTCCTATGGCTACACCTTC. The chain uses TRBV7-9 and TRBJ1-2, with D unresolved. CDR1 and CDR2 (germline): SEHNR, FQNEAQ (reference sequence). The CDR3 covers 13 residues. Trimming removed 5 bases from V and 4 bases from J, with 11 bases in between.

This clonotype has at least ten counts. The chain couples TRBV7-9 to TRBJ2-1, with 14 bases aligning to TRBD2. The CDR3 runs 17 residues. With V trimmed by 2 bases and J by 6 bases, 6 bases remained unmatched. The V gene's germline CDR1 is SEHNR and CDR2 FQNEAQ (reference sequence). For the CDR3, the DNA is TGTGCCAGCAGCTTAACGGGAGGACTAGCGGGAGGCAATGAGCAGTTCTTC. Protein: CASSLTGGLAGGNEQFF.

This clonotype was detected many times. The chain uses TRBV24-1 and TRBJ1-2; D is unresolved. V dropped 4 bases and J dropped 3 bases, with 5 bases sitting between them. The CDR3 loop spans 12 amino acids. Germline values: CDR1 KGHDR, CDR2 SFDVKD. CDR3 region: CATSDEYYGYTF. Written as DNA, the CDR3 is TGTGCCACCAGTGACGAGTACTATGGCTACACCTTC.

This clonotype was seen repeatedly, ten times or more. The chain has TRBV7-9 and TRBJ2-1; TRBD2 matches 9 bases. CDR1 SEHNR and CDR2 FQNEAQ come from the germline V gene (reference sequence). The CDR3 extends over 17 amino acids. V gave up 4 bases and J gave up 3 bases; unmatched junction bases: 10. CDR3 nucleotides: TGTGCCAGCAGCTCCCCAGGAGCAGCGGGAGGCTACAATGAGCAGTTCTTC. As protein: CASSSPGAAGGYNEQFF.

In this sample, this clonotype turned up a few times. V gene TRBV7-9 combines with J gene TRBJ2-7, with a tentative D call TRBD1 (6 bases). The CDR3 covers 14 residues. Germline V gene data show CDR1 as SEHNR and CDR2 as FQNEAQ (reference sequence). Trimming took off 5 bases at V and 3 bases at J, with 14 bases between the two ends. The DNA of the CDR3 is TGTGCCAGCAGCCCCACCGGGGACAACTACGAGCAGTACTTC. Amino acids: CASSPTGDNYEQYF.

This clonotype has a count of ten or more. The rearrangement joins TRBV29-1 to TRBJ1-4, with D possibly being TRBD1 (6 bases). Trimming removed 7 bases from V and 0 bases from J, with 21 bases in between. CDR1 and CDR2 from the germline V gene are SQVTM and ANQGSEA. The CDR3 extends over 17 amino acids. The CDR3 loop reads CSALTWGGGPTNEKLFF. The CDR3 DNA reads as TGCAGCGCCCTCACCTGGGGGGGGGGCCCAACTAATGAAAAACTGTTTTTT.

This clonotype was counted between two and nine times. CDR3 in DNA: TGTGCCAGCAGCGTAGGTACGCAGTATTTT. This sequence encodes CASSVGTQYF. The chain combines TRBV9 with TRBJ2-3; D is undetermined. Per germline, CDR1 SGDLS and CDR2 YYNGEE. The germline V and J ends were trimmed by 0 bases and 8 bases, with 1 base remaining between them. This CDR3 contains 10 residues.

This clonotype came up many times. CDR3 sequence (DNA): TGCAGTGCTCTAACCGGGGGGGCGAATGAGCAGTTCTTC. Translation: CSALTGGANEQFF. The chain couples TRBV20-1 to TRBJ2-1, with 8 bases lining up with TRBD2. Germline assignment: CDR1 DFQATT and CDR2 SNEGSKA (reference sequence). Trimming cost V 5 bases and J 7 bases; bases outside gene matches: 7. The CDR3 sequence is 13 residues long.

Many counts were recorded for this clonotype. The CDR3 coding sequence is TGTGCCAGCAGCTTATCTGGACAGGGAGGTGATGAAGCTTTCTTT. Its protein product is CASSLSGQGGDEAFF. The chain joins TRBV7-9 to TRBJ1-1, with 8 bases fitting TRBD1. With 2 bases clipped from V and 7 bases from J, the junction kept 9 bases outside the gene matches. The germline V gene has CDR1 SEHNR and CDR2 FQNEAQ (reference sequence). The CDR3 runs 15 residues.

This clonotype was observed at least ten times. The genes are TRBV24-1 and TRBJ2-7; D ambiguous. The V gene lost 0 bases and the J gene lost 8 bases, with 4 bases spanning the gap. The CDR3 length is 11 residues. Germline V gives CDR1 KGHDR, CDR2 SFDVKD. The CDR3 sequence: CATSDLLKQYF. CDR3 DNA sequence: TGTGCCACCAGTGATTTGCTAAAGCAGTACTTC.

This clonotype was picked up many times. The rearrangement joins TRBV7-9 to TRBJ2-5, with D unresolved. Germline V gene sequence: CDR1 SEHNR, CDR2 FQNEAQ (reference sequence). The ends were cut back, 0 bases at V and 5 bases at J, with 10 bases in the middle. This CDR3 region has 14 residues. CDR3 protein: CASSLAGFLETQYF. CDR3 DNA: TGTGCCAGCAGCTTAGCGGGATTTTTGGAGACCCAGTACTTC.